This T cell receptor (beta chain) was found in a study of cytomegalovirus exposure and HLA in healthy donors. As regards this clone: The antigen remains undetermined.

60 Vbeta and 13 Jbeta primers were used in PCR. Clones were sequenced by immunoSEQ multiplex PCR, and TCRdb holds only the in-frame ones, with some missing. The data show a few hundred thousand clones, with roughly 89% seen just once and about 1% held by the top ten. Study conclusions and caveats: Later examination showed HLA-associated TCR beta chains had greater clonal expansion than equally common others. Analyzed later, association rates of TCRs varied across HLA loci, with DRB1 most and HLA-C fewest. A likely sequencing artifact accounted for one observed cluster of highly shared sequence variants.

The TCR comes from a woman between 18 and 29 years old in good health and CMV-seronegative. Sequenced: PBMCs.

The CDR3 coding sequence is TGTGCCAGCAGCCAAGATACCAATAGCGGGTCGTATGAGCAGTTCTTC. The encoded protein is CASSQDTNSGSYEQFF. The rearrangement uses TRBV4-2 and TRBJ2-1; 7 bases are shared with TRBD2. This CDR3 contains 16 residues. The V gene end was trimmed by 0 bases and the J gene end by 8 bases; junction bases not matched to a gene: 10. Per the germline V gene, CDR1 is LGHNA and CDR2 is YNFKEQ.